This T cell receptor beta chain was documented in a study of Ad26.COV2.S vaccination and SARS-CoV-2 variants. Study as a whole: As a participant in COV1001, the donor was in the Ad26.COV2.S trial arm. Ad26.COV2.S shots went into the muscle once or twice, 56 days apart.

To note about this clone: Antigen specificity is unknown.

Whole-study results and caveats: TCR breadth and depth analyses may have underestimated total T cell responses. Vaccine and placebo recipients had similar non-spike TCR breadth.

Libraries were prepared by immunoSEQ multiplex PCR; TCRdb keeps only in-frame clonotypes and omits some of them. The sample contains some 320,000 clones, 85% of which appear only once. CDR1 SGHVS and CDR2 FQNEAQ come from the germline V gene. This CDR3 has 15 amino acids. V lost 5 bases and J lost 3; bases outside the gene matches: 3. Treatment indicated: some 20 received Ad26.COV2.S at low or high dose, single or two shots; roughly 5 received placebo; per-sample allocation not given. Sampling occurred on day 63 after the first vaccine or placebo injection. V gene TRBV7-8 combines with J gene TRBJ2-1, with TRBD2 identical over 11 bases. This sequence was found in a person between 18 and 65 years old who received the Ad26.COV2.S COVID-19 vaccine or a placebo. The sample in question was peripheral blood, obtained in a trial of Ad26.COV2.S vaccine versus placebo. The CDR3 nucleotides read TGTGCCAGCAGCACTAGCGGGGGACTCTACAATGAGCAGTTCTTC. This translates into CASSTSGGLYNEQFF.